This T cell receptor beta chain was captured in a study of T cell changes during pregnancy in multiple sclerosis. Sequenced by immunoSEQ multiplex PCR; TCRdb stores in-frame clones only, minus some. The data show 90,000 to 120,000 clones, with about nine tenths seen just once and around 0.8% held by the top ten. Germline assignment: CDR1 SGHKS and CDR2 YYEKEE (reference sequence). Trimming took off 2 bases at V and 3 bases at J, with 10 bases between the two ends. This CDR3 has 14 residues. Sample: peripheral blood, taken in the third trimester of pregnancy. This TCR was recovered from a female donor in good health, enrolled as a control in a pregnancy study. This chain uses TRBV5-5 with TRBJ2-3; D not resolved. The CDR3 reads CASSFDSVTDTQYF. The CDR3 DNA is TGTGCCAGCAGCTTTGACTCCGTAACAGATACGCAGTATTTT.